These T cell receptor beta chains were read from a single sample in a study of T cells in localized non-small cell lung cancer. Using immunoSEQ multiplex PCR, the repertoire was profiled, and TCRdb retains in-frame clones only, with some absent. The sample holds 45,000 to 55,000 clones; 70% to 90% are singletons and the top ten take 18%. Specimen: peripheral blood, collected before any cancer treatment. These receptors all stem from a male donor aged 60 or older with stage III squamous cell lung carcinoma. Both conserved end residues are part of each CDR3. Each record gives: clone size, J gene, D gene, V gene, CDR3 protein, CDR3 DNA. The D gene is left open where the match is weak. Not all rows give a size; the values are once, few, many and, for expanded clones, a class.

>NA|TRBJ1-5|NA|TRBV9
CASSEGRIGQPQHF
TGTGCCAGCAGCGAGGGGAGGATAGGGCAGCCCCAGCATTTT
>NA|TRBJ2-3|TRBD1|TRBV30
CARGQGKEAVVPDTQYF
TGTGCCCGGGGACAGGGTAAAGAGGCGGTGGTCCCAGATACGCAGTATTTT
>NA|TRBJ1-1|TRBD1|TRBV7-3
CASSSQGTNTEAFF
TGTGCCAGCAGCTCACAGGGGACGAACACTGAAGCTTTCTTT
>NA|TRBJ2-7|TRBD1|TRBV6-5
CAISKPGTGPGEQYF
TGTGCCATCAGTAAACCCGGGACAGGGCCTGGCGAGCAGTACTTC
>NA|TRBJ2-2|NA|TRBV28
CASKRRVVITGELFF
TGTGCCAGCAAAAGGAGGGTCGTAATAACCGGGGAGCTGTTTTTT
>NA|TRBJ1-1|TRBD1|TRBV4-1
CASSPRQGQTEAFF
TGCGCCAGCAGCCCAAGACAGGGACAGACTGAAGCTTTCTTT
>once|TRBJ2-5|NA|TRBV1
CTSSTRSSGNEKETQYF
TGCACCAGCAGCACCCGGTCTAGCGGAAACGAAAAAGAGACCCAGTACTTC
>NA|TRBJ2-3|NA|TRBV27
CASKRGADTQYF
TGTGCCAGCAAGAGGGGCGCAGATACGCAGTATTTT
>NA|TRBJ1-1|NA|TRBV10-3
CAIRTTQEAFF
TGTGCCATCAGGACAACTCAGGAGGCTTTCTTT
>NA|TRBJ2-2|NA|TRBV5-4
CASSLDSLTGELFF
TGTGCCAGCAGCTTGGACAGCCTCACCGGGGAGCTGTTTTTT
>once|TRBJ1-4|TRBD1|TRBV5-1
CASSVTGGVGATNEKLFF
TGCGCCAGCAGCGTTACAGGGGGCGTTGGGGCCACTAATGAAAAACTGTTTTTT
>NA|TRBJ1-3|NA|TRBV4-1
CASSQDAVLSGNTIYF
TGCGCCAGCAGCCAAGATGCAGTCCTCTCTGGAAACACCATATATTTT
>NA|TRBJ2-1|TRBD2|TRBV5-5
CASSLRSGSSSYNEQFF
TGTGCCAGCAGCTTGCGAAGCGGGAGCAGCTCCTACAATGAGCAGTTCTTC
>NA|TRBJ2-7|NA|TRBV7-2
CASSLGGGNSYEQYF
TGTGCCAGCAGCTTAGGGGGCGGCAACTCCTACGAGCAGTACTTC
>NA|TRBJ1-6|TRBD1|TRBV7-2
CASSPRDSISYNSPLHF
TGTGCCAGCAGCCCCCGGGACAGTATCTCCTATAATTCACCCCTCCACTTT
>NA|TRBJ1-1|NA|TRBV5-5
CASSRREGNTEAFF
TGTGCCAGCAGCCGCAGAGAGGGAAACACTGAAGCTTTCTTT
>NA|TRBJ2-5|NA|TRBV9
CASSVAQDQETQYF
TGTGCCAGCAGCGTAGCACAGGACCAAGAGACCCAGTACTTC
>NA|TRBJ2-1|NA|TRBV10-3
CAISRTSREDEQFF
TGTGCCATCAGTAGAACTAGCAGAGAGGATGAGCAGTTCTTC
>NA|TRBJ1-2|NA|TRBV11-2
CASSLGRGANYGYTF
TGTGCCAGCAGCTTAGGTCGGGGGGCCAACTATGGCTACACCTTC
>NA|TRBJ2-3|TRBD2|TRBV4-3
CASSQDAGLAAQYF
TGCGCCAGCAGCCAAGATGCAGGGCTAGCGGCGCAGTATTTT
>NA|TRBJ2-2|TRBD1|TRBV5-4
CASSLAGQGEGPGELFF
TGTGCCAGCAGCTTGGCCGGACAGGGAGAGGGGCCCGGGGAGCTGTTTTTT
>once|TRBJ1-5|NA|TRBV2
CASSDGGRGQPQHF
TGTGCCAGCAGTGACGGTGGGAGGGGCCAGCCCCAGCATTTT
>NA|TRBJ2-5|TRBD1|TRBV5-1
CASSLSGTGEETQYF
TGCGCCAGCAGCCTCAGCGGGACAGGGGAAGAGACCCAGTACTTC
>NA|TRBJ2-6|TRBD1|TRBV5-1
CASSLQGASGANVLTF
TGCGCCAGCAGCTTACAGGGGGCGTCTGGGGCCAACGTCCTGACTTTC
>NA|TRBJ2-5|NA|TRBV29-1
CSAGETQYF
TGCAGCGCCGGAGAGACCCAGTACTTC
>NA|TRBJ1-6|NA|TRBV5-4
CASSLSNSPLHF
TGTGCCAGCAGCTTGAGTAATTCACCCCTCCACTTT
>NA|TRBJ1-4|NA|TRBV2
CASSERATGTNEKLFF
TGTGCCAGCAGCGAGAGAGCGACGGGAACTAATGAAAAACTGTTTTTT
>NA|TRBJ2-5|NA|TRBV5-1
CASSLSPGGGSETQYF
TGCGCCAGCAGCCTCTCCCCGGGGGGCGGGAGTGAGACCCAGTACTTC
>once|TRBJ1-1|TRBD1|TRBV7-2
CASSLRGGTGALNTEAFF
TGTGCCAGCAGCTTAAGGGGGGGGACAGGGGCGTTGAACACTGAAGCTTTCTTT
>NA|TRBJ2-5|NA|TRBV15
CATSRGVWQTQYF
TGTGCCACCAGCAGAGGGGTTTGGCAGACCCAGTACTTC
>NA|TRBJ2-3|NA|TRBV11-2
CASSFQLADTQYF
TGTGCCAGCAGCTTTCAGCTGGCAGATACGCAGTATTTT
>once|TRBJ1-4|TRBD1|TRBV19
CASSGRGPDEKLFF
TGTGCCAGTAGTGGCAGGGGGCCGGATGAAAAACTGTTTTTT
>NA|TRBJ1-5|NA|TRBV19
CATRRDLNQPQHF
TGTGCCACCCGCCGGGACCTCAATCAGCCCCAGCATTTT
>NA|TRBJ1-5|NA|TRBV7-2
CASTMGQVRQPQHF
TGTGCCAGCACCATGGGCCAGGTGCGTCAGCCCCAGCATTTT
>NA|TRBJ1-1|NA|TRBV14
CASSREDVSSEAFF
TGTGCCAGCAGCCGAGAAGACGTCTCATCCGAAGCTTTCTTT
>NA|TRBJ2-2|TRBD1|TRBV7-2
CASSPGQGTGELFF
TGTGCCAGCAGCCCTGGACAGGGGACCGGGGAGCTGTTTTTT
>NA|TRBJ1-1|TRBD1|TRBV7-9
CASSFRTGGTEAFF
TGTGCCAGCAGCTTCAGGACAGGGGGCACTGAAGCTTTCTTT
>NA|TRBJ2-5|NA|TRBV11-2
CASSLQGVLYF
TGTGCCAGCAGCTTACAGGGAGTACTGTACTTC
>NA|TRBJ2-1|TRBD2|TRBV5-6
CASSLESGALYNEQFF
TGTGCCAGCAGCTTGGAGAGCGGGGCCCTATACAATGAGCAGTTCTTC
>NA|TRBJ2-3|NA|TRBV9
CASSIRDGLGDTQYF
TGTGCCAGCAGCATTAGGGATGGACTGGGAGATACGCAGTATTTT
>once|TRBJ2-1|NA|TRBV10-3
CAISTRDTSYNEQFF
TGTGCCATCAGTACCCGGGACACCTCCTACAATGAGCAGTTCTTC
>once|TRBJ2-1|TRBD1|TRBV6-6
CASKSTGTANNEQFF
TGTGCCAGCAAATCGACCGGGACAGCTAACAATGAGCAGTTCTTC
>NA|TRBJ1-1|NA|TRBV13
CASSFPGNTEAFF
TGTGCCAGCAGCTTTCCGGGAAACACTGAAGCTTTCTTT
>NA|TRBJ2-7|TRBD1|TRBV18
CASSPPQGALNLSYEQYF
TGTGCCAGCTCACCACCGCAGGGGGCCCTTAATCTTTCCTACGAGCAGTACTTC
>NA|TRBJ1-1|NA|TRBV6-1
CASRAGVGLKAFF
TGTGCCAGCAGGGCAGGGGTTGGTCTAAAAGCTTTCTTT
>few|TRBJ2-7|TRBD2|TRBV5-1
CASRPGLAGVSYEQYF
TGCGCCAGCAGACCGGGACTAGCGGGAGTATCCTACGAGCAGTACTTC
>NA|TRBJ2-7|NA|TRBV27
CASSFGKSYEQYF
TGTGCCAGCAGTTTTGGAAAATCCTACGAGCAGTACTTC
>once|TRBJ2-1|TRBD1|TRBV7-9
CASSFRQGKFF
TGTGCCAGCAGTTTCCGACAGGGGAAGTTCTTC